This record looks at one T cell receptor (beta chain) sequence and its context. The antigen is not known. Sequencing libraries for TCR beta were prepared with iRepertoire HTBI primers and Arm-PCR of CDR3 regions. TCRdb re-derived calls from the multiplex PCR reads in MiXCR, one entry per CDR3 protein. Here the sample spans under 350,000 distinct CDR3 sequences, under 25% being singletons. The record originates from a study of regulatory T cells in long-lasting Graves disease. Findings of the study overall: Patients with persistent Graves' had lower TCR diversity than newly diagnosed patients. The study found persistent patients shared more public clonotypes (more than 2,500) than new patients (approximately 970).

The CDR3 runs 14 residues. Trimming took 6 bases from V and 6 from J; bases not matched to a gene: 8. Per germline, CDR1 MNHNS and CDR2 SASEGT. Time point noted: persistent/refractory GD, antithyroid drugs over 5 years with positive TRAb. Extracted RNA from PBMCs served as the source of the TCR library. An endocrinology department in Xi'an, China, recruited the patients. The sequences come from peripheral blood mononuclear cells (PBMCs), collected when the disease was refractory, from a patient treated with antithyroid drugs. This chain links TRBV6-1 with TRBJ1-5, with TRBD1 matching over 7 bases. The TCR comes from a female donor with Graves disease. The CDR3 sequence: CASSIDRVSQPQHF. The CDR3 DNA is TGTGCCAGCAGCATAGACAGGGTCAGTCAGCCCCAGCATTTT.